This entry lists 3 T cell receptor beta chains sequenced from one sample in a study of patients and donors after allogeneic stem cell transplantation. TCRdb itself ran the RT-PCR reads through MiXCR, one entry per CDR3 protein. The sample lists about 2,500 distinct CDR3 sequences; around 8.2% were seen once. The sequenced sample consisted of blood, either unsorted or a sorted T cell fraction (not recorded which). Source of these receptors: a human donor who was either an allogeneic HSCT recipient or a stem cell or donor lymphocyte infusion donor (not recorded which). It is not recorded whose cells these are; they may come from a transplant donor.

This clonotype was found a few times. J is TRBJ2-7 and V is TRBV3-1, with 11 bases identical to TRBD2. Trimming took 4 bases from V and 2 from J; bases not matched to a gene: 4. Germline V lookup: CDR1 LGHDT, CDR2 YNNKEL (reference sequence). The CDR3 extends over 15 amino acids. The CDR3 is CASSLGTSGPYEQYF. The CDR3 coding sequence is TGTGCCAGCAGCCTTGGGACTAGCGGCCCCTACGAGCAGTACTTC.

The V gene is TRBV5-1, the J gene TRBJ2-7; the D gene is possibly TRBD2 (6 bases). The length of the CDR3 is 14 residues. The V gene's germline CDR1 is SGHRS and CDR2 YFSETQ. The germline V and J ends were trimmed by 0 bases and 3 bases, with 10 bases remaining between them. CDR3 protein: CASSLGTTIYEQYF. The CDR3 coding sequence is TGCGCCAGCAGCTTGGGGACTACCATCTACGAGCAGTACTTC.

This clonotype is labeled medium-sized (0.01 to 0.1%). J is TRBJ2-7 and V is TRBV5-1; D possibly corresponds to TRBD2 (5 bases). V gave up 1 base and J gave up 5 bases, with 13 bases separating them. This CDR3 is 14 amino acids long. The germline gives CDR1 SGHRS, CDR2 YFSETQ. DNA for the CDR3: TGCGCCAGCAGCTTGTTCGGGAAGTATGACGAGCAGTACTTC. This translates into CASSLFGKYDEQYF.